These 8 T cell receptor beta chains came from one sample sequenced in a study of blood T cell repertoires in COVID-19. The assay was immunoSEQ multiplex PCR, and TCRdb's table has in-frame clones only and misses some. The table has about 120,000 clones, around three quarters seen once; the top ten hold 16%. The specimen sequenced was peripheral blood. Every receptor here comes from a man aged 60 to 69 with active or convalescent COVID-19.

The DNA for the CDR3 is TGTGCCAGCTCACCACTATTCGTAGCGGGAGAACGCAATGAGCAGTTCTTC. Amino acid sequence: CASSPLFVAGERNEQFF. V and J are TRBV18 and TRBJ2-1; TRBD2 matches at 9 bases. V lost 1 base to trimming and J lost 6 bases; unmatched junction nucleotides: 10. Germline lookup yields CDR1 KGHSH and CDR2 LQKENI. The CDR3 covers 17 residues.

This clone has just one count. The chain has TRBV6-2 or TRBV6-3 and TRBJ2-3; 7 bases agree with TRBD2. V lost 0 bases and J lost 2; bases outside the gene matches: 2. CDR1 and CDR2 from the germline V gene are MNHEY and SVGEGT. This CDR3 region has 15 residues. The CDR3 bases are TGTGCCAGCAGTTACTCTCTAGCGGACACAGATACGCAGTATTTT. It yields the protein CASSYSLADTDTQYF.

The J gene is TRBJ1-2, the V gene TRBV7-3; 7 positions match TRBD1. CDR1 is SGHTA and CDR2 is FQGTGA in the germline V gene. The CDR3 loop spans 13 amino acids. The junction had 6 bases not matched to a gene; V was cut back by 5 bases and J by 6 bases. CDR3 region: CASSVGTENGYTF. For the CDR3, the DNA is TGTGCCAGCAGCGTAGGGACAGAGAATGGCTACACCTTC.

The rearrangement links TRBV4-3 to TRBJ2-7; 7 nucleotides agree with TRBD2. The CDR3 loop spans 17 amino acids. J lost 0 bases, V lost 0 bases, and 8 bases had no gene match. The V gene's germline CDR1 is LGHNA and CDR2 YSLEER. The CDR3 nucleotides read TGCGCCAGCAGCCAAGAGGAAACTAGCGCTTTCTCCTACGAGCAGTACTTC. Amino acid sequence: CASSQEETSAFSYEQYF.

The J gene is TRBJ2-7, the V gene TRBV5-1; the D gene is possibly TRBD1 (5 bases). From germline, CDR1 is SGHRS and CDR2 YFSETQ. The CDR3 extends over 15 amino acids. V lost 0 bases, J lost 3 bases, and 13 bases lay in between. For the CDR3, the DNA is TGCGCCAGCAGCTTGGCCGTCGGCAGGGACTACGAGCAGTACTTC. It encodes CASSLAVGRDYEQYF.

The gene calls are TRBV6-4 and TRBJ1-6; D is undetermined. CDR3 length: 14 residues. Between the trimmed V and J ends, which lost 0 bases and 11 bases, there was a span of 11 bases. Germline V gives CDR1 MRHNA, CDR2 SNTAGT. The CDR3 here is CASSDSLYRAPLHF. The CDR3 nucleotides are TGTGCCAGCAGTGACTCCCTTTATCGGGCACCCCTCCACTTT.

The rearrangement joins TRBV5-1 to TRBJ1-5, with 8 bases identical to TRBD1. After removal of 2 bases from V and 4 bases from J, the junction contained 5 bases not matched to a gene. Germline assignment: CDR1 SGHRS and CDR2 YFSETQ. CDR3 size: 15 residues. The CDR3 DNA reads TGCGCCAGCAGCTTTGGACAGGGTCGGAATCAGCCCCAGCATTTT. Its protein product is CASSFGQGRNQPQHF.

The CDR3 DNA follows: TGTGCCAGCAGTGAAGACAGGGTAGCTTTCTTT. Its protein product is CASSEDRVAFF. The chain carries TRBV28 and TRBJ1-1; 7 bases line up with TRBD1. V was clipped by 5 bases and J by 10 bases; unmatched bases: 4. Germline V gene sequence: CDR1 MDHEN, CDR2 SYDVKM. The CDR3 loop spans 11 amino acids.